This TCR beta chain was sequenced for a study of CD8 T cells in Susac syndrome. Study-wide points: The study acknowledged a relatively small number of individuals in its TCR sequencing and HLA analysis.

Sequencing of TCR beta was carried out in blood CD8+ and CD4+ T cells. TEMRA cells were FACS-enriched, unlike CD8+ and CD4+ T cells, which were negatively isolated. The CDR3 is 11 residues long. Trimming shortened V by 8 bases and J by 5 bases, and 9 bases separated the two germline ends. Germline V lookup: CDR1 MNHEY, CDR2 SMNVEV (reference sequence). The RNA, roughly 0.5 to 1 ug, was put through reverse transcription using random hexamers. Amplification of TCR beta CDR3 used immunoSEQ multiplex PCR across 54 Vbeta and 13 Jbeta. Each CDR3 protein is one row after TCRdb ran MiXCR on the immunoSEQ multiplex PCR reads. The sample records roughly 140,000 distinct CDR3 sequences, roughly 96% being singletons. Of note for this clonotype: Its antigen is not known.

This sequence originates from a human donor with multiple sclerosis. The sequenced sample consisted of CD8+ T cells from PBMCs. V and J are TRBV27 and TRBJ2-5, with a possible D match to TRBD1 (5 bases). The CDR3 DNA follows: TGTGCCAGCCACTCAGGGGAGACCCAGTACTTC. This sequence encodes CASHSGETQYF.